This TCR beta chain was profiled in a study of tissue T cells after allogeneic stem cell transplantation. Findings and caveats of the study: Which tissue TCRs were alloreactive or antigen-specific was not determined. Some clones might be persisting host cells.

Turning to this clone: As yet, its antigen is unknown.

The length of the CDR3 is 16 residues. The V and J ends lost 0 bases and 1 base respectively, with 12 bases between them. Per the germline V gene, CDR1 is LGHDT and CDR2 is YNNKEL (reference sequence). Profiled with immunoSEQ multiplex PCR; TCRdb holds only in-frame clones, not every one. The repertoire holds around 4,000 clones, with around 70% as singletons. The sequence was obtained from a woman aged 18-50 years with breast cancer. This chain links TRBV3-1 (or the pseudogene TRBV3-2) with TRBJ1-1; D call uncertain. The sample here was left colon tissue, taken at autopsy. CDR3: CASSQDLVIENTEAFF. The CDR3 DNA reads TGTGCCAGCAGCCAAGATTTAGTGATAGAGAACACTGAAGCTTTCTTT.